This TCR beta chain comes out of a study of blood T cells in healthy people across ages. The donors, all healthy, were Caucasians living in Russia, aged roughly 6 to 100. The study isolated at least 6.5 million PBMCs from each sample. Primed by a sample-barcoded 5' primer and a J-beta primer mix, a second PCR proceeded for 7 to 11 cycles. All cDNA molecules were each tagged by a template-switch adaptor with 12 random nucleotides. TCRdb re-analysed the 5' RACE reads in MiXCR, keeping a single row per CDR3 protein. This table holds 1.2 million to 1.5 million distinct CDR3 sequences, approximately 59% found once. CDR3 length equals 15 residues. V shed 6 bases, J shed 2 bases, and the junction held 8 bases outside the gene matches. Germline V lookup: CDR1 MDHEN, CDR2 SYDVKM. Sample share makes this clonotype medium-sized.

The source of this sequence is a man younger than 35 in good health. The V gene is TRBV28, the J gene TRBJ2-3; the match to TRBD1 covers 7 bases. The sequencing input was blood. CDR3 bases: TGTGCCAGCAGGAAAGCAGGGACAGTCACAGATACGCAGTATTTT. The encoded protein is CASRKAGTVTDTQYF.